This is a list of T cell receptor beta chains from one sample in a study of beta chain features in type 1 diabetes. Using immunoSEQ multiplex PCR, the repertoire was profiled, and TCRdb retains in-frame clones only, with some absent. The profile shows about 620,000 clones, about a sixth of them singletons. The specimen was naive CD4+ T cells from blood. The receptors come from a man between 18 and 35 years old in good health. Each CDR3 is given with its conserved first and last residue. The D gene is left open where the match is weak. Where a row states a size, it is once, few, many or the class of an expanded clone; other rows omit it.

D,size,J,V,CDR3,DNA
TRBD1,.,TRBJ1-4,TRBV4-1,CASGLPGQGNEKLFF,TGCGCCAGCGGTCTACCGGGACAGGGAAATGAAAAACTGTTTTTT
TRBD1,.,TRBJ2-2,TRBV7-3,CASSPRQGKIGELFF,TGTGCCAGCAGCCCACGACAGGGGAAGATCGGGGAGCTGTTTTTT
.,few,TRBJ1-1,TRBV5-6,CASSLIGRTNTEAFF,TGTGCCAGCAGCCTGATAGGACGGACGAACACTGAAGCTTTCTTT
.,.,TRBJ2-7,TRBV6-1,CASRDRLQSYEQYF,TGTGCCAGCAGAGACAGGCTACAGAGCTACGAGCAGTACTTC
TRBD2,.,TRBJ2-3,TRBV7-6,CASSLLAGITDTQYF,TGTGCCAGCAGCTTACTAGCGGGGATCACAGATACGCAGTATTTT
TRBD1,.,TRBJ1-4,TRBV9,CASSPTGENEKLFF,TGTGCCAGCAGCCCCACAGGGGAGAATGAAAAACTGTTTTTT
.,.,TRBJ2-1,TRBV5-1,CASSLGGGASYNEQFF,TGCGCCAGCAGCTTGGGTGGGGGCGCCTCCTACAATGAGCAGTTCTTC
TRBD1,.,TRBJ2-7,TRBV7-9,CASSSPITGQGNYEQYF,TGTGCCAGCAGCTCACCTATTACCGGACAGGGTAACTACGAGCAGTACTTC
TRBD1,few,TRBJ2-7,TRBV7-7,CASSSDREHEQYF,TGTGCTAGCAGCTCGGACAGGGAGCACGAGCAGTACTTC
TRBD1,.,TRBJ1-3,TRBV5-1,CASSLRQGGSGNTIYF,TGCGCCAGCAGCCTCCGACAGGGGGGCTCTGGAAACACCATATATTTT
.,.,TRBJ1-5,TRBV7-9,CASSLKGSNQPQHF,TGTGCCAGCAGTCTTAAAGGGTCCAATCAGCCCCAGCATTTT
.,.,TRBJ1-3,TRBV7-2,CASSKQWDSGNTIYF,TGTGCCAGCAGCAAACAGTGGGACTCTGGAAACACCATATATTTT
.,few,TRBJ2-3,TRBV7-9,CASSPNRRTSTDTQYF,TGTGCCAGCAGCCCCAACCGACGAACTAGCACAGATACGCAGTATTTT
TRBD1,.,TRBJ2-2,TRBV18,CASSPRQGMDTGELFF,TGTGCCAGCTCACCTCGACAGGGGATGGACACCGGGGAGCTGTTTTTT
.,few,TRBJ2-7,TRBV19,CASRGPTYEQYF,TGTGCCAGTAGGGGACCCACCTACGAGCAGTACTTC
TRBD1,few,TRBJ1-5,TRBV30,CAWSVQGLHQPQHF,TGTGCCTGGAGTGTACAGGGGCTACATCAGCCCCAGCATTTT
TRBD1,.,TRBJ1-4,TRBV19,CASTLDRHNEKLFF,TGTGCCAGTACCCTGGACAGGCATAATGAAAAACTGTTTTTT
.,.,TRBJ1-1,TRBV10-3,CAIRPDQGRVFF,TGTGCCATCAGACCAGATCAGGGTCGTGTTTTCTTT
TRBD1,few,TRBJ1-5,TRBV28,CASRSWGQGFQPQHF,TGTGCCAGCAGGTCTTGGGGACAGGGATTTCAGCCCCAGCATTTT
TRBD2,.,TRBJ2-7,TRBV18,CASSPVSGSGNEQYF,TGTGCCAGCTCACCTGTGAGCGGGAGTGGCAACGAGCAGTACTTC
.,few,TRBJ2-1,TRBV7-9,CASSSRGEGYNEQFF,TGTGCCAGCAGCTCCAGGGGAGAGGGCTACAATGAGCAGTTCTTC
.,few,TRBJ2-3,TRBV6-5,CASGGGSLANTQYF,TGTGCCAGCGGGGGAGGAAGTCTCGCGAATACGCAGTATTTT
.,.,TRBJ1-1,TRBV2,CASTPERGNTEAFF,TGTGCCAGCACCCCCGAGCGGGGTAACACTGAAGCTTTCTTT